The source of this T cell receptor (beta chain) is a study of cytomegalovirus exposure and HLA in healthy donors. Whole-study context: In a previous analysis, 117 million unique TCR beta sequences were found from 150 million to 200 million T cells.

The CDR3 has 15 amino acids. In germline, CDR1 is SGDLS, CDR2 YYNGEE. V was clipped by 0 bases and J by 0 bases, with 9 bases between them. PCR employed 60 Vbeta and 13 Jbeta primers. Assay: immunoSEQ multiplex PCR; the TCRdb copy retains only in-frame clones and omits some. This sample has about 82,000 clones, with 65% found just once. The V call is TRBV9, the J call TRBJ1-1; D remains unclear. The clonotype comes from a woman aged 50 to 60 in good health and CMV-seropositive. Sequencing input: PBMCs. CDR3 DNA: TGTGCCAGCAGCGTAGGAGGCAGCTTGAACACTGAAGCTTTCTTT. This gives the protein CASSVGGSLNTEAFF.